This entry lists 28 T cell receptor beta chains sequenced from one sample in a study of blood T cell repertoires in COVID-19. The protocol was immunoSEQ multiplex PCR, while the TCRdb copy is restricted to in-frame clones and leaves out a portion. This table has 25,000 to 30,000 clones, 72% appearing once. Sequencing was performed on peripheral blood. These receptors originate from a boy under 10 years old with active or convalescent COVID-19.

Only one count was recorded for this clone. This chain links TRBV6-4 with TRBJ2-1, with TRBD1 matching 8 bases. Per germline, CDR1 MRHNA and CDR2 SNTAGT. The trim removed 5 bases at V and 2 bases at J, leaving 5 bases unmatched. CDR3 length: 15 amino acids. CDR3 sequence reads: CASSFTGGTYNEQFF. The CDR3 coding sequence is TGTGCCAGCAGTTTTACAGGGGGTACCTACAATGAGCAGTTCTTC.

This clone came up once. V usage is TRBV9 and J usage is TRBJ2-1, with D maybe TRBD2 (6 bases). Germline lookup yields CDR1 SGDLS and CDR2 YYNGEE. The CDR3 covers 15 residues. V lost 0 bases to trimming and J lost 7 bases, with 14 bases between them. The CDR3 sequence: CASSVAGDAGNEQFF. CDR3 DNA sequence: TGTGCCAGCAGCGTAGCGGGGGACGCGGGGAATGAGCAGTTCTTC. The whole variable domain, filled in from reference TRBV9 and TRBJ2-1, reads DSGVTQTPKHLITATGQRVTLRCSPRSGDLSVYWYQQSLDQGLQFLIQYYNGEERAKGNILERFSAQQFPDLHSELNLSSLELGDSALYFCASSVAGDAGNEQFFGPGTRLTVL.

V gene TRBV4-1 combines with J gene TRBJ2-6; 9 nucleotides line up with TRBD2. Germline trimming cut 4 bases from V and 2 bases from J; bases unmatched to any gene: 9. CDR1 is MGHRA and CDR2 is YSYEKL in the germline V gene. This CDR3 is built from 18 residues. The CDR3 sequence is CASSPGAGGPTGANVLTF. The CDR3 region has the DNA TGCGCCAGCAGCCCGGGGGCGGGAGGGCCAACTGGGGCCAACGTCCTGACTTTC.

The count of this clone is one. The chain carries TRBV6-5 and TRBJ1-6; D uncertain. The length of the CDR3 is 15 residues. CDR1 is MNHEY and CDR2 is SVGAGI in the germline V gene. V was trimmed by 2 bases and J by 5 bases, leaving 10 bases between them. The CDR3 coding sequence is TGTGCCAGCAGTTACCAGATATACCATAATTCACCCCTCCACTTT. This translates into CASSYQIYHNSPLHF.

J is TRBJ2-2 and V is TRBV27; D is perhaps TRBD1 (6 bases). Germline V gives CDR1 MNHEY, CDR2 SMNVEV (reference sequence). The CDR3 runs 15 residues. The ends were cut back, 5 bases at V and 0 bases at J, with 10 bases in the middle. The chain's CDR3 is CASSPRTANTGELFF. The CDR3 nucleotides read TGTGCCAGCAGTCCCCGGACAGCGAACACCGGGGAGCTGTTTTTT.

The V call is TRBV6-6, the J call TRBJ1-1; TRBD1 matches at 7 bases. Looked up from germline, CDR1 is MNHNY and CDR2 is SVGAGI (reference sequence). The junction had 9 bases not matched to a gene; V was cut back by 8 bases and J by 3 bases. The CDR3 has 14 amino acids. This CDR3 is CASPVEGAYTEAFF. CDR3 nucleotide sequence: TGTGCCAGCCCCGTAGAGGGGGCCTACACTGAAGCTTTCTTT.

This clone was detected only a few times. This sequence joins TRBV30 and TRBJ1-5, with D perhaps matching TRBD1 (5 bases). The germline CDR1 and CDR2 sequences are GTSNPN and SVGIG (reference sequence). The CDR3 spans 14 residues. The V gene lost 0 bases and the J gene lost 6 bases, with 12 bases spanning the gap. In DNA form, the CDR3 reads TGTGCCTGGAGTGTGGGCAGGGAAAGTCAGCCCCAGCATTTT. Encoded protein: CAWSVGRESQPQHF.

As to this clone: This CDR3 is also generated by other DNA sequences in the sample. V and J are TRBV7-9 and TRBJ1-6; TRBD1 might be the D (6 bases). Germline loops: CDR1 SEHNR, CDR2 FQNEAQ (reference sequence). The CDR3 consists of 14 residues. The V gene lost 3 bases and the J gene lost 9 bases, with 12 bases spanning the gap. This CDR3 is CASSLGPRGSPLHF. CDR3 bases: TGTGCCAGCAGCTTGGGACCCAGGGGTTCACCCCTCCACTTT.

The genes are TRBV3-1 (or the pseudogene TRBV3-2) and TRBJ1-3; 8 bases are shared with TRBD1. Trimming at V came to 0 bases and at J to 7 bases, leaving 5 bases not matched to a gene. The CDR3 consists of 15 residues. Germline loops: CDR1 LGHDT, CDR2 YNNKEL (reference sequence). Here the CDR3 DNA reads TGTGCCAGCAGCCAAGATTGGACAGGGCGGAACACCATATATTTT. Protein: CASSQDWTGRNTIYF.

J is TRBJ2-1 and V is TRBV2; TRBD2 matches at 7 bases. Trimming took 7 bases from V and 3 from J; bases not matched to a gene: 3. CDR3 size: 13 residues. CDR1 is SNHLY and CDR2 is FYNNEI in the germline V gene. DNA for the CDR3: TGTGCCAGCAAGCGGGGCATCTACAATGAGCAGTTCTTC. Protein sequence: CASKRGIYNEQFF. The whole variable domain, remainder taken from reference TRBV2 and TRBJ2-1, is EPEVTQTPSHQVTQMGQEVILRCVPISNHLYFYWYRQILGQKVEFLVSFYNNEISEKSEIFDDQFSVERPDGSNFTLKIRSTKLEDSAMYFCASKRGIYNEQFFGPGTRLTVL.

This clone was counted ten times or more. Additional DNA sequences in this sample encode the identical CDR3. The V and J genes are TRBV10-2 and TRBJ1-5; TRBD1 is a possible D gene (5 bases). CDR3 size: 14 residues. The V gene lost 6 bases and the J gene lost 2 bases, with 11 bases spanning the gap. Germline CDR1 and CDR2: WSHSY and SAAADI. CDR3 loop: CASRGGDGNQPQHF. The CDR3, as DNA: TGCGCCAGCAGGGGGGGGGACGGCAATCAGCCCCAGCATTTT.

The chain employs TRBV19 and TRBJ2-1; the match to TRBD1 covers 7 bases. V shed 3 bases, J shed 6 bases, and the junction held 8 bases outside the gene matches. The CDR3 is made up of 15 amino acids. CDR1 and CDR2 (germline): LNHDA, SQIVND (reference sequence). The chain's CDR3 is CASSIISSGGNEQFF. CDR3 DNA: TGTGCCAGTAGTATTATCAGCTCAGGGGGCAATGAGCAGTTCTTC. Full variable domain (outside the CDR3, taken from reference TRBV19 and TRBJ2-1): DGGITQSPKYLFRKEGQNVTLSCEQNLNHDAMYWYRQDPGQGLRLIYYSQIVNDFQKGDIAEGYSVSREKKESFPLTVTSAQKNPTAFYLCASSIISSGGNEQFFGPGTRLTVL.

The chain employs TRBV5-6 and TRBJ2-5, with D unresolved. Trimming removed 1 base at V and 2 bases at J, with 9 bases between. The CDR3 sequence is 14 residues long. Germline lookup yields CDR1 SGHDT and CDR2 YYEEEE. In DNA form, the CDR3 reads TGTGCCAGCAGCTTGTCTTTCCCGCAAGAGACCCAGTACTTC. It yields the protein CASSLSFPQETQYF.

This sequence joins TRBV18 and TRBJ1-3; TRBD1 agrees at 8 bases. The CDR3 has 18 residues. Germline trimming cut 2 bases from V and 2 bases from J; bases unmatched to any gene: 11. Germline V gene lookup returns CDR1 KGHSH and CDR2 LQKENI. CDR3: CASSPFPRTGLTGNTIYF. CDR3 DNA: TGTGCCAGCTCACCATTCCCGCGGACAGGGCTCACTGGAAACACCATATATTTT.

CDR3 residues: CASSRATSGRAIDTQYF. The CDR3 DNA follows: TGTGCCAGCAGTCGGGCGACTAGCGGGAGGGCAATAGATACGCAGTATTTT. This chain joins TRBV6-6 and TRBJ2-3; 14 nucleotides match TRBD2. Looked up from germline, CDR1 is MNHNY and CDR2 is SVGAGI (reference sequence). V gave up 5 bases and J gave up 5 bases; unmatched junction bases: 9. This CDR3 comprises 17 residues.

Of note for this clone: Likely a read error: the CDR3 ends without its conserved phenylalanine or tryptophan. The DNA is omitted, as the CDR3 cannot be located on it reliably, and the CDR3 follows TCRdb's listing. The chain couples TRBV7-9 to TRBJ1-3; whether TRBD1, the table's D call, matches the DNA was not checked. The CDR3 adds up to 15 amino acids, both ends counted. Germline V CDR1 and CDR2: SEHNR, FQNEAQ (reference sequence). CDR3 in amino acids: CASSFPTGNQGKPPP.

This clone was detected only a few times. The chain is built from TRBV29-1 and TRBJ1-5, with 9 bases lining up with TRBD1. CDR1 is SQVTM, CDR2 ANQGSEA, per germline. The J segment lost 4 bases and the V segment lost 8 bases, leaving 6 bases of the junction unmatched. The CDR3 has 13 amino acids. The CDR3 sequence: CSIGQGRNQPQHF. For the CDR3, the DNA is TGCAGCATAGGACAGGGGAGGAATCAGCCCCAGCATTTT. The complete variable domain, with remaining parts taken from reference TRBV29-1 and TRBJ1-5, reads SAVISQKPSRDICQRGTSLTIQCQVDSQVTMMFWYRQQPGQSLTLIATANQGSEATYESGFVIDKFPISRPNLTFSTLTVSNMSPEDSSIYLCSIGQGRNQPQHFGDGTRLSIL.

This clone was counted a single time. The junction does not match germline at one end; this may be a read error. The chain joins TRBV12-3 or TRBV12-4 to TRBJ1-5; D is possibly TRBD1 (5 bases). The CDR3 spans 13 residues. Here the CDR3 DNA reads TGTGCCACCAGTAGGGGAAGCAATCAGCCCCAGCATTTT. It translates to CATSRGSNQPQHF.

This clone appeared once. The rearrangement links TRBV10-2 to TRBJ2-5; 9 bases agree with TRBD2. The CDR3 totals 13 residues. Germline CDR1 reads WSHSY; CDR2 reads SAAADI. Unmatched junction bases numbered 0, after V lost 4 bases and J lost 3 bases. The CDR3 DNA is TGCGCCAGCAGTGGCGGGAGGGAAGAGACCCAGTACTTC. It translates to CASSGGREETQYF.

This clone was seen only a few times. The chain carries TRBV4-1 and TRBJ1-3; tentatively, D is TRBD1 (5 bases). The CDR3 runs 15 residues. The germline gives CDR1 MGHRA, CDR2 YSYEKL. Trimming took 4 bases from V and 4 from J, leaving 14 bases between them. The CDR3 spells CASSRLGASGNTIYF. CDR3 DNA: TGCGCCAGCAGCCGCTTAGGGGCTTCGGGAAACACCATATATTTT.

The chain is built from TRBV29-1 and TRBJ2-3; the D gene is possibly TRBD1 (5 bases). The CDR3 has 12 residues. Germline V CDR1 and CDR2: SQVTM, ANQGSEA. V was clipped by 0 bases and J by 10 bases, with 11 bases between them. As DNA, the CDR3 is TGCAGCGTTGAAGAGGGGCCCGGCGCGCAGTATTTT. This codes for CSVEEGPGAQYF.

This chain links TRBV29-1 with TRBJ2-2, with a weak D call TRBD1 (5 bases). V lost 5 bases, J lost 6 bases, and 10 bases lay in between. CDR1 is SQVTM and CDR2 is ANQGSEA in the germline V gene. CDR3 length: 12 residues. CDR3 loop: CSVLRVAGELFF. The CDR3 bases are TGCAGCGTTCTCAGGGTCGCCGGGGAGCTGTTTTTT.

V usage is TRBV5-1 and J usage is TRBJ1-3, with TRBD1 identical over 9 bases. The CDR3 contains 15 residues. Trimming at V came to 4 bases and at J to 5 bases, leaving 7 bases not matched to a gene. Germline V gives CDR1 SGHRS, CDR2 YFSETQ. CDR3 region: CASSTTGGNRNTIYF. CDR3 in DNA: TGCGCCAGCAGCACTACAGGGGGCAACCGAAACACCATATATTTT.

The chain links TRBV4-1 to TRBJ1-4; the D is unclear. CDR3 length equals 17 residues. V was pared by 1 base and J by 8 bases, with 20 bases between. CDR1 and CDR2 from the germline V gene are MGHRA and YSYEKL. The CDR3 loop is CASSQVSPRREGEKLFF. The CDR3 DNA is TGCGCCAGCAGCCAAGTGTCCCCCAGAAGGGAGGGAGAAAAACTGTTTTTT.

The chain employs TRBV6-5 and TRBJ2-3; the D gene is possibly TRBD1 (6 bases). The germline V gene encodes CDR1 MNHEY and CDR2 SVGAGI. CDR3 size: 15 residues. Trimming shortened V by 7 bases and J by 4 bases, and 18 bases separated the two germline ends. The CDR3 coding sequence is TGTGCCAGCACCCCCCAGAACAGGGACGCAGATACGCAGTATTTT. It is translated as CASTPQNRDADTQYF.

This clone was seen only a few times. This sequence joins TRBV5-1 and TRBJ2-3, with a tentative D call TRBD1 (6 bases). The V end lost 0 bases, the J end lost 6 bases, and 11 bases lay between the germline ends. The CDR3 is 14 residues long. Germline values: CDR1 SGHRS, CDR2 YFSETQ. The CDR3 sequence: CASSLGQGWDTQYF. The DNA of the CDR3 is TGCGCCAGCAGCTTGGGTCAGGGGTGGGATACGCAGTATTTT.

This clone appeared a few times. The chain joins TRBV4-3 to TRBJ2-3; D is perhaps TRBD1 (6 bases). V lost 2 bases and J 3 bases, leaving 6 bases between the germline ends. Germline assignment: CDR1 LGHNA and CDR2 YSLEER. This CDR3 comprises 13 residues. In DNA form, the CDR3 reads TGCGCCAGCAGCCAAACAGGGACAGATACGCAGTATTTT. This sequence encodes CASSQTGTDTQYF.

This clone is a singleton in its sample. This chain connects TRBV6-5 to TRBJ1-1; 8 positions agree with TRBD1. This CDR3 region has 15 residues. Germline CDR1 MNHEY, CDR2 SVGAGI. The junction had 9 bases not matched to a gene; V was cut back by 2 bases and J by 7 bases. The CDR3 loop reads CASSYTQTGAGEAFF. CDR3 DNA sequence: TGTGCCAGCAGTTACACTCAGACAGGGGCGGGTGAAGCTTTCTTT.